The 10 T cell receptor beta chains below all came from one sample that was sequenced in a study of T-cell reconstitution after alpha-beta-depleted transplantation in children. The library targeted TCRbeta and was prepared with unique molecular identifiers. MiXCR, run by TCRdb on the PCR reads, gives a single entry per CDR3 protein. The sample has over 450,000 distinct CDR3 sequences; approximately 10% are singletons. The sample was PBMCs, taken before TCRalphabeta/CD19-depleted stem cell transplant. These receptors originate from a child aged 2-15 years with inherited bone marrow failure, due to receive a stem cell transplant.

Ten or more counts support this clonotype. V gene TRBV7-2 combines with J gene TRBJ2-3; maybe TRBD2 (6 bases). The CDR3 sequence is 14 residues long. V gave up 3 bases and J gave up 2 bases, with 9 bases separating them. Germline V gene sequence: CDR1 SGHTA, CDR2 FQGNSA. The CDR3 DNA follows: TGTGCCAGCAGCTTCGGGGGATTCACAGATACGCAGTATTTT. It codes for CASSFGGFTDTQYF.

This clonotype was observed a few times. V and J are TRBV12-3 or TRBV12-4 and TRBJ2-6; 14 bases are shared with TRBD2. The trim removed 11 bases at V and 3 bases at J, leaving 15 bases unmatched. CDR3 length: 19 amino acids. CDR3 bases: TGTGCCTTCTCCCCTTTGGGGACTAGCGGGAGCCGTGGGGCCAACGTCCTGACTTTC. This codes for CAFSPLGTSGSRGANVLTF.

This clonotype was found a few times. The chain recombines TRBV6-5 with TRBJ2-7, with 9 bases fitting TRBD2. V shed 3 bases and J 0 bases; nucleotides not matched to a gene: 6. The CDR3 is 16 amino acids. Germline values: CDR1 MNHEY, CDR2 SVGAGI. The CDR3 loop reads CASSYPAGGLSYEQYF. The CDR3 DNA reads TGTGCCAGCAGTTATCCAGCGGGAGGCCTCTCCTACGAGCAGTACTTC.

This clonotype was recorded many times. The chain couples TRBV7-9 to TRBJ2-2; D is unclear. Germline V gives CDR1 SEHNR, CDR2 FQNEAQ (reference sequence). V lost 4 bases, J lost 2 bases, and 2 bases lay in between. The length of the CDR3 is 12 residues. The CDR3 loop reads CASSYNTGELFF. As DNA, the CDR3 is TGTGCCAGCAGCTACAACACCGGGGAGCTGTTTTTT.

This clonotype occurred many times. The rearrangement links TRBV24-1 to TRBJ2-3; 9 bases map to TRBD2. V shed 7 bases and J 6 bases; nucleotides not matched to a gene: 22. Germline V CDR1 and CDR2: KGHDR, SFDVKD. This CDR3 has 19 residues. In DNA form, the CDR3 reads TGTGCCACCAGCGGCGGAGCTCCACAGTCCGGGACTAGCTGGGATACGCAGTATTTT. Protein sequence: CATSGGAPQSGTSWDTQYF.

This clonotype was counted many times. The chain joins TRBV4-3 to TRBJ2-5; the D gene is possibly TRBD1 (5 bases). The ends were cut back, 0 bases at V and 7 bases at J, with 18 bases in the middle. This CDR3 contains 16 residues. Germline V CDR1 and CDR2: LGHNA, YSLEER. CDR3 nucleotides: TGCGCCAGCAGCCAAGAGAGCCGGCCAAAAGGGGCGACCCAGTACTTC. Protein sequence: CASSQESRPKGATQYF.

This chain uses TRBV19 with TRBJ1-5; possibly TRBD1 for D (5 bases). Trimming removed 3 bases from V and 3 bases from J, with 18 bases in between. The V gene's germline CDR1 is LNHDA and CDR2 SQIVND (reference sequence). CDR3 size: 17 residues. The CDR3 DNA follows: TGTGCCAGTAGTATTATAGGGGTGGCCAGCCTCAATCAGCCCCAGCATTTT. This encodes CASSIIGVASLNQPQHF.

Ten or more counts support this clonotype. The chain combines TRBV4-2 with TRBJ1-5; no definite D call. Germline CDR1 reads LGHNA; CDR2 reads YNFKEQ. Trimming removed 0 bases at V and 0 bases at J, with 9 bases between. The CDR3 spans 16 residues. The CDR3 reads CASSQDLRYSNQPQHF. The CDR3 nucleotides read TGTGCCAGCAGCCAAGATCTCAGATATAGCAATCAGCCCCAGCATTTT.

The chain recombines TRBV27 with TRBJ2-2; 11 bases line up with TRBD2. The CDR3 is made up of 17 amino acids. V trimming: 6 bases; J trimming: 6 bases; junction bases outside the gene matches: 12. Germline V gene sequence: CDR1 MNHEY, CDR2 SMNVEV (reference sequence). The CDR3 is CASRRGLAVSAAGELFF. In DNA form, the CDR3 reads TGTGCCAGCAGGAGGGGACTAGCGGTTTCAGCCGCCGGGGAGCTGTTTTTT.

This clonotype occurred many times. This chain joins TRBV24-1 and TRBJ2-5; 8 bases line up with TRBD1. The CDR3 extends over 16 amino acids. V was clipped by 3 bases and J by 1 base; unmatched bases: 6. Germline CDR1 KGHDR, CDR2 SFDVKD. The DNA for the CDR3 is TGTGCCACCAGTGATCGACAGGGGATTGGCCAAGAGACCCAGTACTTC. It is translated as CATSDRQGIGQETQYF.